This TCR beta chain was profiled in a study of CD8 T cells in ankylosing spondylitis. Study-level results: A TCR beta motif of about 8 highly homologous variants seemed to mark ankylosing spondylitis blood. A number of the motif variants had already been described in reactive arthritis synovial fluid and blood. Reportedly, matched ankylosing spondylitis synovial fluid was significantly enriched for disease-linked clones.

Of note for this clonotype: Its antigen is as yet unknown.

In TCRdb, the 5' RACE reads were re-called with MiXCR into one record per CDR3 protein. The repertoire holds 150,000 to 200,000 distinct CDR3 sequences, around 17% seen once, with roughly 7.7% in the top ten. The CDR3 is 15 residues long. Germline lookup yields CDR1 SGHNT and CDR2 YYREEE (reference sequence). V lost 7 bases, J lost 4 bases, and 6 bases stayed unmatched. The source is a male donor with ankylosing spondylitis or in good health (not recorded which). Material for sequencing was blood, either unsorted or a sorted T cell fraction (not recorded which). The chain is built from TRBV5-4 and TRBJ2-2; 11 positions match TRBD2. CDR3 protein: CASGLAGGLTGELFF. The DNA for the CDR3 is TGTGCCAGCGGTTTAGCGGGAGGGCTCACCGGGGAGCTGTTTTTT. Filled out from reference TRBV5-4 and TRBJ2-2, the complete variable domain reads ETGVTQSPTHLIKTRGQQVTLRCSSQSGHNTVSWYQQALGQGPQFIFQYYREEENGRGNFPPRFSGLQFPNYSSELNVNALELDDSALYLCASGLAGGLTGELFFGEGSRLTVL.